The 22 T cell receptor beta chains presented below share a single source sample, sequenced in a study of Ad26.COV2.S vaccination and SARS-CoV-2 variants. Stated treatment: over 15 received Ad26.COV2.S at low or high dose, single or two shots; 5 received placebo; per-sample allocation not given. The samples were gathered on day 63 after the first injection of vaccine or placebo. Libraries were prepared by immunoSEQ multiplex PCR; TCRdb keeps only in-frame clonotypes and omits some of them. The profile shows some 270,000 clones, 70% to 90% of them singletons. Sequencing used peripheral blood, obtained in a trial of Ad26.COV2.S vaccine versus placebo. These TCRs come from a person between 18 and 59 years old who received the Ad26.COV2.S COVID-19 vaccine or a placebo.

This clone was seen only a few times. CDR3 DNA: TGTGCCAGCACCCCAGAGGGGTACGCCAGCTTCACCTCTGGAAACACCATATATTTT. Protein product: CASTPEGYASFTSGNTIYF. The chain uses TRBV11-2 and TRBJ1-3; D may be TRBD1 (5 bases). Trimming stripped 7 bases from V and 0 bases from J, with 25 bases between. CDR3 length: 19 amino acids. Germline V lookup: CDR1 SGHAT, CDR2 FQNNGV.

In nucleotides, the CDR3 is TGCGCCAGCAGCCCGGACTCGACAACTAATGAAAAACTGTTTTTT. Translation: CASSPDSTTNEKLFF. The V call is TRBV5-1, the J call TRBJ1-4; D is unresolved. Germline CDR1 is SGHRS and CDR2 is YFSETQ. CDR3 size: 15 residues. The V and J ends lost 4 bases and 0 bases respectively, with 10 bases between them.

This chain uses TRBV5-4 with TRBJ2-3, with TRBD2 matching over 8 bases. This CDR3 contains 16 residues. In germline, CDR1 is SGHNT, CDR2 YYREEE (reference sequence). Unmatched junction bases numbered 8, after V lost 5 bases and J lost 0 bases. CDR3 sequence: CASRGTSGLSTDTQYF. The CDR3 nucleotides are TGTGCCAGCAGGGGTACTAGCGGACTTAGCACAGATACGCAGTATTTT.

The chain joins TRBV6-5 to TRBJ1-1; 9 nucleotides agree with TRBD1. V lost 5 bases and J lost 8; bases outside the gene matches: 9. CDR3 length equals 14 residues. From germline, CDR1 is MNHEY and CDR2 SVGAGI. The chain's CDR3 is CASSMTDRGLEAFF. Written as DNA, the CDR3 is TGTGCCAGCAGTATGACGGACAGGGGCCTCGAAGCTTTCTTT.

As regards this clone: A read error may be the cause here, since a much bigger clone is one base away. The rearrangement links TRBV5-8 to TRBJ1-5; a possible D gene is TRBD1 (6 bases). The CDR3 extends over 13 amino acids. V was clipped by 3 bases and J by 2 bases, with 6 bases between them. Germline CDR1 SGHTS, CDR2 YDEGEE. CDR3 in amino acids: CASSSGGNQPQHF. CDR3 in DNA: TGTGCCAGCAGCTCAGGGGGCAATCAGCCCCAGCATTTT.

This chain joins TRBV4-3 and TRBJ2-3; TRBD2 might be the D (6 bases). The CDR3 contains 16 residues. The V end lost 3 bases, the J end lost 8 bases, and 21 bases lay between the germline ends. Germline assignment: CDR1 LGHNA and CDR2 YSLEER. CDR3 protein: CASSQATREAIGTQYF. CDR3 DNA sequence: TGCGCCAGCAGCCAGGCTACGAGGGAGGCGATAGGTACGCAGTATTTT.

V gene TRBV12-3 or TRBV12-4 combines with J gene TRBJ2-2, with D possibly matching TRBD1 (5 bases). This CDR3 has 13 residues. Trimming removed 3 bases from V and 7 bases from J, with 9 bases in between. The CDR3 spells CASSFGQGGELFF. CDR3 sequence (DNA): TGTGCCAGCAGTTTCGGTCAGGGCGGGGAGCTGTTTTTT.

The CDR3 here is CASSRDPSGGELFF. Written as DNA, the CDR3 is TGCGCCAGCAGCCGAGACCCATCTGGGGGGGAGCTGTTTTTT. The chain couples TRBV5-1 to TRBJ2-2; D is ambiguous. V lost 4 bases, J lost 8 bases, and 15 bases lay in between. This CDR3 region has 14 residues. Germline V gene lookup returns CDR1 SGHRS and CDR2 YFSETQ.

The V and J genes are TRBV13 and TRBJ1-1, with 8 bases identical to TRBD1. Germline values: CDR1 PRHDT, CDR2 FYEKMQ (reference sequence). V was clipped by 3 bases and J by 0 bases; unmatched bases: 15. CDR3 length: 19 amino acids. The CDR3 sequence: CASSFDPRTGIRLNTEAFF. CDR3 sequence (DNA): TGTGCCAGCAGCTTTGACCCCAGGACAGGGATTCGATTGAACACTGAAGCTTTCTTT.

This chain uses TRBV7-2 with TRBJ2-2; possible D gene TRBD1, 5 bases. Trimming left V 5 bases short and J 2 bases short, with 12 bases between. Germline V gives CDR1 SGHTA, CDR2 FQGNSA. This CDR3 spans 15 amino acids. The CDR3 region has the DNA TGTGCCAGCAGCCCCGGACACGGTAACACCGGGGAGCTGTTTTTT. Residues: CASSPGHGNTGELFF.

V and J are TRBV30 and TRBJ1-6; 12 bases match TRBD1. Germline CDR1 is GTSNPN and CDR2 is SVGIG (reference sequence). J gave up 10 bases and V 0 bases, and 4 bases lay outside the gene matches. The CDR3 is 15 residues long. The CDR3 region is CAWSVRGQGASPLHF. DNA for the CDR3: TGTGCCTGGAGTGTAAGGGGACAGGGGGCGTCACCCCTCCACTTT.

V is TRBV6-5 and J is TRBJ1-5; D might be TRBD1 (6 bases). Germline V gene data show CDR1 as MNHEY and CDR2 as SVGAGI. The CDR3 runs 15 residues. Trimming took off 10 bases at V and 2 bases at J, with 18 bases between the two ends. This chain's CDR3 is CATRTAGGGNQPQHF. CDR3 nucleotide sequence: TGTGCCACCCGGACAGCCGGGGGGGGCAATCAGCCCCAGCATTTT.

The V gene is TRBV28, the J gene TRBJ1-5; D is uncertain. From germline, CDR1 is MDHEN and CDR2 SYDVKM. Deletions cut 6 bases from V and 7 bases from J, with 7 bases between. The CDR3 runs to 11 residues. The CDR3 loop reads CASSMVQPQHF. DNA of the CDR3: TGTGCCAGCAGCATGGTCCAGCCCCAGCATTTT.

V gene TRBV7-9 combines with J gene TRBJ2-7; possibly TRBD2 for D (7 bases). V lost 4 bases and J 4 bases, leaving 17 bases between the germline ends. CDR3 size: 15 residues. Germline V gives CDR1 SEHNR, CDR2 FQNEAQ (reference sequence). The CDR3 reads CASSSRRGDMYEQYF. The CDR3 nucleotides read TGTGCCAGCAGCTCCCGCCGGGGGGACATGTACGAGCAGTACTTC. Full variable domain (rest looked up from reference TRBV7-9 and TRBJ2-7): DTGVSQNPRHKITKRGQNVTFRCDPISEHNRLYWYRQTLGQGPEFLTYFQNEAQLEKSRLLSDRFSAERPKGSFSTLEIQRTEQGDSAMYLCASSSRRGDMYEQYFGPGTRLTVT.

This sequence joins TRBV5-6 and TRBJ2-1; TRBD2 matches at 10 bases. The junction had 10 bases not matched to a gene; V was cut back by 0 bases and J by 7 bases. Germline CDR1 reads SGHDT; CDR2 reads YYEEEE. The CDR3 loop spans 17 amino acids. CDR3 coding DNA: TGTGCCAGCAGCTTGGCCGGAAGCGGGGGGGCCAGGAATGAGCAGTTCTTC. It translates to CASSLAGSGGARNEQFF.

The V and J genes are TRBV28 and TRBJ1-6; D is undetermined. Trimming stripped 4 bases from V and 2 bases from J, with 15 bases between. Germline loops: CDR1 MDHEN, CDR2 SYDVKM. The CDR3 spans 17 residues. CDR3 sequence: CASSSPTPITYNSPLHF. DNA of the CDR3: TGTGCCAGCAGTTCCCCCACTCCCATCACCTATAATTCACCCCTCCACTTT.

V gene TRBV9 combines with J gene TRBJ1-4; 8 bases align to TRBD1. V shed 4 bases and J 4 bases; nucleotides not matched to a gene: 6. CDR1 is SGDLS and CDR2 is YYNGEE in the germline V gene. This CDR3 is 15 amino acids long. In DNA, the CDR3 is TGTGCCAGCAGCCCACAGACAGGGGATAATGAAAAACTGTTTTTT. Translating gives CASSPQTGDNEKLFF.

The chain recombines TRBV7-2 with TRBJ2-1, with a weak D call TRBD1 (6 bases). Trimming left V 1 base short and J 6 bases short, with 10 bases between. CDR1 and CDR2 from the germline V gene are SGHTA and FQGNSA. This CDR3 region has 14 residues. As DNA, the CDR3 is TGTGCCAGCAGCTTAGTTCACAGGGTCAATGAGCAGTTCTTC. It yields the protein CASSLVHRVNEQFF.

The chain is built from TRBV5-1 and TRBJ2-6; D might be TRBD1 (6 bases). Germline-derived CDR1 and CDR2 are SGHRS and YFSETQ. The CDR3 is made up of 16 amino acids. Trimming removed 4 bases at V and 2 bases at J, with 13 bases between. CDR3 protein: CASSRQEPAGANVLTF. CDR3 coding DNA: TGCGCCAGCAGCCGACAGGAACCGGCTGGGGCCAACGTCCTGACTTTC.

The sample holds a few counts of this clone. The V gene is TRBV6-2 or TRBV6-3, the J gene TRBJ2-2; maybe TRBD2 (5 bases). The V gene lost 3 bases and the J gene lost 5 bases, with 19 bases spanning the gap. Germline V gene sequence: CDR1 MNHEY, CDR2 SVGEGT. The CDR3 is made up of 17 amino acids. The CDR3 DNA follows: TGTGCCAGCAGTTATAGGCTAGCAGTCCGGAGGACCGGGGAGCTGTTTTTT. It specifies CASSYRLAVRRTGELFF.

V and J are TRBV7-9 and TRBJ1-5, with D unresolved. CDR1 and CDR2 from the germline V gene are SEHNR and FQNEAQ (reference sequence). This CDR3 region has 13 residues. V lost 5 bases and J lost 4, with 9 bases in between. The CDR3 nucleotides read TGTGCCAGCAGCAGACTTGGGAATCAGCCCCAGCATTTT. As protein: CASSRLGNQPQHF.

This chain joins TRBV29-1 and TRBJ2-1; 9 positions match TRBD2. Germline V gene lookup returns CDR1 SQVTM and CDR2 ANQGSEA. J gave up 7 bases and V 7 bases, and 11 bases lay outside the gene matches. The CDR3 is 14 amino acids. The CDR3 loop reads CSASAGGSGNEQFF. CDR3 coding DNA: TGCAGCGCCTCAGCGGGAGGTTCGGGGAATGAGCAGTTCTTC.